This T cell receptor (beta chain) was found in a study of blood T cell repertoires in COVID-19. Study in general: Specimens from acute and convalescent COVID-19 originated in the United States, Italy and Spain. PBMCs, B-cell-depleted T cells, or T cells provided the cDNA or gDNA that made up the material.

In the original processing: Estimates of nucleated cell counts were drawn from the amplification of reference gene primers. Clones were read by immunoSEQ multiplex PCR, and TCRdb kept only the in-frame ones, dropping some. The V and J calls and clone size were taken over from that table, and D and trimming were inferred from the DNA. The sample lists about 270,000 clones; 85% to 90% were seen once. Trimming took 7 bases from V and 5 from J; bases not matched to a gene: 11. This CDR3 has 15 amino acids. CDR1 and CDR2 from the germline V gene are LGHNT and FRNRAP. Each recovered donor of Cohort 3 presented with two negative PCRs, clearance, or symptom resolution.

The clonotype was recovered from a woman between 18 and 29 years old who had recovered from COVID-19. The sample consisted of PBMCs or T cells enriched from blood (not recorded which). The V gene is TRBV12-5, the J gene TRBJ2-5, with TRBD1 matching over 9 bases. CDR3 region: CASAPDRGGQETQYF. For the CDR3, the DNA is TGTGCTAGTGCCCCGGACAGGGGTGGGCAGGAGACCCAGTACTTC.